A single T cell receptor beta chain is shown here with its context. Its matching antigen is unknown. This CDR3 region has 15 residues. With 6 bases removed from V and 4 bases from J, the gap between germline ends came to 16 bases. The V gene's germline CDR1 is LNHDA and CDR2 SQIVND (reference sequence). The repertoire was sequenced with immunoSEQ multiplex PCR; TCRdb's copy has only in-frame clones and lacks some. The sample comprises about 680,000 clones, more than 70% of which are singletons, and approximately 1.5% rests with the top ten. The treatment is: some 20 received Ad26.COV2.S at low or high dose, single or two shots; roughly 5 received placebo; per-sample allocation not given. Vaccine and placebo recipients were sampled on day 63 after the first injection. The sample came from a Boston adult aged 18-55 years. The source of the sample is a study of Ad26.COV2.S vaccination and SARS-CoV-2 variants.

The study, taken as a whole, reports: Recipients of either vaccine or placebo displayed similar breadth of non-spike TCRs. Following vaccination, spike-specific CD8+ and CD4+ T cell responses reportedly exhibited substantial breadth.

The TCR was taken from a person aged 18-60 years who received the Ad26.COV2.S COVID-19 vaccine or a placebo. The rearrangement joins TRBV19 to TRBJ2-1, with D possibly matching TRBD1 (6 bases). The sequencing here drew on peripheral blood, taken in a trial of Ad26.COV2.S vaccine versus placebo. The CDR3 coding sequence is TGTGCCAGTAGCCGTAGAGGTGGGACATACAATGAGCAGTTCTTC. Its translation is CASSRRGGTYNEQFF.